The sample holds a few counts of the clone carrying this T cell receptor beta chain. The target antigen is unknown. Germline V gene sequence: CDR1 LNHDA, CDR2 SQIVND (reference sequence). V was clipped by 3 bases and J by 4 bases, with 15 bases between them. The CDR3 runs 16 residues. In the PCR, 60 Vbeta and 13 Jbeta primers were used. Generated by immunoSEQ multiplex PCR, the TCRdb table keeps only in-frame clones and is missing some. Of 110,000 or so clones in the sample, more than 65% are singletons; the top ten hold 1.5%. This record comes from a study of cytomegalovirus exposure and HLA in healthy donors. Whole-study results and caveats: Analyses of presence/absence relied on an assumption of roughly uniform sequencing depth across donors. Later analysis reportedly placed an Asian-associated ancestry cluster below the roughly 680-donor mean in N-insertions. The investigators catalogued some 150 TCR beta chains as cytomegalovirus-associated.

Unrecorded immune exposures were likely, despite nominal health at sampling. This sequence originates from a woman between 18 and 30 years old in good health and CMV-seronegative. The J gene is TRBJ2-2, the V gene TRBV19; D is possibly TRBD1 (5 bases). What was sequenced was PBMCs. CDR3 sequence: CASSIGRVRFTGELFF. The CDR3 nucleotides read TGTGCCAGTAGTATTGGCAGGGTGAGATTCACCGGGGAGCTGTTTTTT.